This T cell receptor beta chain was recorded in a study of technical replicates of blood from a few donors (dated by TCRdb to the late 2010s). V loses 4 bases at its end and J loses 0 bases; junction bases beyond the gene matches: 9. Counted from cysteine to phenylalanine, this CDR3 has 17 amino acids. Only the CDR3 part of the read is kept: 51 bases, read in frame from the first base. CDR1 and CDR2 are read off the germline V gene as SGDLS and YYNGEE. The library relied on the immunoSEQ multiplex PCR assay. TCRdb mirrors the immuneACCESS table, restricted to in-frame sequences. Some clones are absent from its copies; in checked studies, under half trace to an unresolved V gene, and the reason for the others is unknown. This sample has tens of thousands of clones in its table, and about 91% of those were observed once. The biggest ten clones account for 0.27% of the sample. As for this clone: Its antigen specificity is not known. No base-level quality is on record; no much larger clone is a single base apart.

The sequenced sample was T cells isolated from PBMCs. This TCR was sampled from a human donor in good health. The rearrangement joined TRBV9 to TRBJ2-5, with 10 bases aligning to TRBD2. The encoded CDR3 is CASSPGSSGGHQETQYF. The DNA sequence is as follows: TGTGCCAGCAGCCCTGGTTCTAGCGGGGGCCACCAAGAGACCCAGTACTTC.